The T cell receptor beta chain under discussion was sequenced for a study of tumour-infiltrating T cells in Burkitt lymphoma. This clone was seen a few times. Produced via immunoSEQ multiplex PCR; TCRdb's table is partial and in-frame only. The table includes some 13,000 clones, 65% to 90% detected once. Specimen: tumor tissue. This TCR came from a human donor with diffuse large B-cell lymphoma.

This CDR3 is CASSYGRTGELFF. The CDR3 coding sequence is TGTGCCAGCAGTTACGGTCGTACCGGGGAGCTGTTTTTT. V gene TRBV6-5 combines with J gene TRBJ2-2; D ambiguous. This CDR3 spans 13 amino acids. Trimming left V 2 bases short and J 5 bases short, with 6 bases between. Looked up from germline, CDR1 is MNHEY and CDR2 is SVGAGI.